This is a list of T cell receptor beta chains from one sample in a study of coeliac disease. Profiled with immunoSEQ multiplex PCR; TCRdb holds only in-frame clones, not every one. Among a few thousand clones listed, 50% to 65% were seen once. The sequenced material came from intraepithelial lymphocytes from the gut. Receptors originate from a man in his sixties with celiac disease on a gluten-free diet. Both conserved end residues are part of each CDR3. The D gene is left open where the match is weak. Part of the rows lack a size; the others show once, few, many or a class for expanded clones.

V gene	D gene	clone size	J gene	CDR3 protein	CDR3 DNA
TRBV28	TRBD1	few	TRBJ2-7	CASSFRTGGLSYEQYF	TGTGCCAGCAGTTTCCGGACAGGGGGTCTCTCCTACGAGCAGTACTTC
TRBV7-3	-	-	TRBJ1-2	CASSLNPGTGSYGYTF	TGTGCCAGCAGCTTAAATCCGGGGACCGGGAGCTATGGCTACACCTTC
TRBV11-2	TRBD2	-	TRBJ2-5	CASSHLGLAGSEETQYF	TGTGCCAGCAGCCACTTAGGACTAGCGGGATCTGAAGAGACCCAGTACTTC
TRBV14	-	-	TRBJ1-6	CASSQDAVPNSPLHF	TGTGCCAGCAGCCAAGACGCGGTGCCAAATTCACCCCTCCACTTT
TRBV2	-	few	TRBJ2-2	CASSKTPSGGGTGELFF	TGTGCCAGCAGTAAAACCCCCAGCGGAGGAGGCACCGGGGAGCTGTTTTTT
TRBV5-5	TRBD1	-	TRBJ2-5	CASSLGDRGHWGQETQYF	TGTGCCAGCAGCTTGGGAGACAGGGGGCATTGGGGCCAAGAGACCCAGTACTTC
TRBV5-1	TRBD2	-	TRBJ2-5	CASSSEKLAGVQETQYF	TGCGCCAGCAGCTCGGAAAAACTAGCGGGAGTTCAAGAGACCCAGTACTTC
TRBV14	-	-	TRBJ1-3	CASSHLDRYSGNTIYF	TGTGCCAGCAGCCACTTAGACAGATACTCTGGAAACACCATATATTTT
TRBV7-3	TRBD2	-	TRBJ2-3	CASSSGTSGGAADTQYF	TGTGCCAGCAGCTCCGGGACTAGCGGGGGGGCGGCAGATACGCAGTATTTT
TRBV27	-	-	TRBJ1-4	CASRLAGDEKLFF	TGTGCCAGCCGTTTGGCCGGGGATGAAAAACTGTTTTTT
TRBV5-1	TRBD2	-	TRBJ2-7	CASSLLPAGGLEQYF	TGCGCCAGCAGCTTGTTACCAGCGGGAGGTCTCGAGCAGTACTTC
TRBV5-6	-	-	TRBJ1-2	CASSPGWGYTF	TGTGCCAGCAGCCCGGGATGGGGCTACACCTTC
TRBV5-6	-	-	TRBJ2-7	CASSLSGGGGYEQYF	TGTGCCAGCAGCTTGTCCGGTGGGGGCGGGTACGAGCAGTACTTC
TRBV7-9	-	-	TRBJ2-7	CASSSQGYEQYF	TGTGCCAGCAGCTCTCAGGGATACGAGCAGTACTTC
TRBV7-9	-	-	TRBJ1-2	CASSPTGSNYGYTF	TGTGCCAGCAGCCCGACAGGTTCTAACTATGGCTACACCTTC
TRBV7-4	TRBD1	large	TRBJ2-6	CASSPRQGVTPGANVLTF	TGTGCCAGCAGCCCACGACAGGGTGTTACTCCTGGGGCCAACGTCCTGACTTTC
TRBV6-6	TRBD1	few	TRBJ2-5	CASSPDREETQYF	TGTGCCAGCAGCCCCGACAGGGAGGAGACCCAGTACTTC
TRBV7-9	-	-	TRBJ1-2	CASSAQGFDYGYTF	TGTGCCAGCAGCGCCCAGGGGTTCGACTATGGCTACACCTTC
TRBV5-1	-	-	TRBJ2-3	CASSPRPTSGVWTDTQYF	TGCGCCAGCAGCCCCCGCCCGACTAGTGGGGTTTGGACAGATACGCAGTATTTT
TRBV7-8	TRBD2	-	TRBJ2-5	CASSLRLAGVETQYF	TGTGCCAGCAGTCTCAGACTAGCGGGAGTAGAGACCCAGTACTTC
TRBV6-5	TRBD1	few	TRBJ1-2	CASRHGQGYGYTF	TGTGCCAGCAGACATGGACAGGGTTATGGCTACACCTTC
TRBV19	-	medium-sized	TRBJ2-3	CASSIDRDTDTQYF	TGTGCCAGTAGTATAGACCGGGACACAGATACGCAGTATTTT
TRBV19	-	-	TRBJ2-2	CASSISVQGSAGELFF	TGTGCCAGTAGTATTAGTGTTCAGGGTAGTGCCGGGGAGCTGTTTTTT
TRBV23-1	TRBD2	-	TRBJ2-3	CASTPPRTSGSTQYF	TGCGCCAGCACCCCGCCCAGGACTAGCGGTTCAACGCAGTATTTT
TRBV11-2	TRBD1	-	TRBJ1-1	CASSLPGTGGVNTEAFF	TGTGCCAGCAGCTTACCAGGGACAGGGGGAGTGAACACTGAAGCTTTCTTT
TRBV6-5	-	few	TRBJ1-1	CASSYGGGGTEAFF	TGTGCCAGCAGTTATGGGGGGGGAGGAACTGAAGCTTTCTTT
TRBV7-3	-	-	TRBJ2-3	CASSESLTGTYSTDTQYF	TGTGCCAGCAGCGAGAGTCTAACCGGGACTTATAGCACAGATACGCAGTATTTT
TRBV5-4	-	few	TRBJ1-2	CASSLDPGRDYGYTF	TGTGCCAGCAGCTTGGATCCGGGAAGGGACTATGGCTACACCTTC
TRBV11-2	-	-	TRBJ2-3	CASSLYSIITDTQYF	TGTGCCAGCAGCTTATACTCGATAATCACAGATACGCAGTATTTT
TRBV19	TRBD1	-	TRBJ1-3	CASSISTGTGNTIYF	TGTGCCAGTAGTATATCGACAGGGACTGGAAACACCATATATTTT
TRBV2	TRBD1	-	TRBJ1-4	CASSRGTGGPTNEKLFF	TGTGCCAGCAGTCGAGGGACAGGGGGGCCTACTAATGAAAAACTGTTTTTT
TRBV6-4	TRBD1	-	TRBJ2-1	CASSARDSATSEQFF	TGTGCCAGCAGTGCTAGGGACAGCGCGACAAGTGAGCAGTTCTTC
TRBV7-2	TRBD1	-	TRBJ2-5	CASSAPPGGVGETQYF	TGTGCCAGCAGCGCGCCCCCAGGGGGAGTAGGAGAGACCCAGTACTTC
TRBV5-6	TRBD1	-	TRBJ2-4	CASSSQSFGTGSRGIQYF	TGTGCCAGCAGCTCACAATCGTTCGGGACAGGGTCAAGGGGCATTCAGTACTTC
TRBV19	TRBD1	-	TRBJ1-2	CASSTSTGIGYTF	TGTGCCAGTAGTACCTCGACAGGGATTGGCTACACCTTC
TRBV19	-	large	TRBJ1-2	CASSINRDNGRAYGYTF	TGTGCCAGTAGTATTAATAGGGACAACGGACGGGCCTATGGCTACACCTTC
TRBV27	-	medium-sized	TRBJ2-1	CASSLLPGSVNEQFF	TGTGCCAGCAGTTTATTACCGGGGAGTGTGAATGAGCAGTTCTTC
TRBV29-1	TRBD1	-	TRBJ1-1	CSVVSPGQGTTNTEAFF	TGCAGCGTTGTATCCCCGGGACAGGGAACAACTAACACTGAAGCTTTCTTT
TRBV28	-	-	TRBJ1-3	CASSFGSGNTIYF	TGTGCCAGCAGTTTCGGCTCTGGAAACACCATATATTTT
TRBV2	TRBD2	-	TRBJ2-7	CATQLAGGYEQYF	TGTGCCACCCAACTAGCGGGAGGTTACGAGCAGTACTTC
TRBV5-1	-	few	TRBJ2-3	CASSLTSTDTQYF	TGCGCCAGCAGCTTAACTAGCACAGATACGCAGTATTTT
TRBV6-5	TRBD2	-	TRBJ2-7	CASTPAGGPGEQYF	TGTGCCAGCACCCCCGCGGGAGGGCCGGGTGAGCAGTACTTC
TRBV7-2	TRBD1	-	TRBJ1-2	CASSATGTGVSYGYTF	TGTGCCAGCAGCGCAACCGGGACAGGGGTTTCCTATGGCTACACCTTC
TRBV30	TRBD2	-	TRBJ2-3	CAWRSWAGGQVDTQYF	TGTGCCTGGAGATCATGGGCGGGGGGGCAGGTAGATACGCAGTATTTT
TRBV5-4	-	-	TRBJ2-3	CASSLTGSTDTQYF	TGTGCCAGCAGCTTGACAGGGAGCACAGATACGCAGTATTTT
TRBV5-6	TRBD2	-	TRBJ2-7	CASSSSSGANRWEQYF	TGTGCCAGCAGCTCCTCTAGCGGAGCCAACCGGTGGGAGCAGTACTTC
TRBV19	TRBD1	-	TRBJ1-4	CASSTTGQGDEKLFF	TGTGCCAGTAGTACGACGGGACAGGGTGATGAAAAACTGTTTTTT
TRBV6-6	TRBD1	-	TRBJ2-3	CASLNRDRGTDTQYF	TGTGCCAGCCTAAACCGGGACAGGGGCACAGATACGCAGTATTTT